This is a list of T cell receptor beta chains from one sample in a study of Graves' ophthalmopathy and Graves' hyperthyroidism. TCRdb fed the multiplex PCR reads into MiXCR, producing one record per CDR3 protein. The sample has 260,000 or so distinct CDR3 sequences, around 50% seen once; the top ten hold over 40%. Sequencing input: peripheral blood. Every receptor here comes from an adult man with Graves' ophthalmopathy. CDR3s include the opening cysteine and the closing phenylalanine or tryptophan. The order of the fields is V gene, J gene, D gene, clone size, CDR3 protein, CDR3 DNA. A D gene is named only where the DNA matches it firmly. Clone size appears in some rows only: once, few, many, or a class for an expanded clone.

TRBV7-6,TRBJ2-5,TRBD1,few,CASSWTGATQETQYF,TGTGCCAGCAGCTGGACAGGGGCCACACAAGAGACCCAGTACTTC
TRBV2,TRBJ1-5,.,many,CASRDSNNQPQHF,TGTGCCAGCAGGGACAGTAACAATCAGCCCCAGCATTTT
TRBV4-1,TRBJ2-5,TRBD2,.,CASSQLSLRTGGQTQYF,TGCGCCAGCAGCCAACTGAGCCTCCGGACGGGAGGACAGACCCAGTACTTC
TRBV7-9,TRBJ1-1,.,.,CASSPRGTNTEAFF,TGTGCCAGCAGCCCTAGGGGGACAAACACTGAAGCTTTCTTT
TRBV5-1,TRBJ1-1,.,.,CASSFGGSEAFF,TGCGCCAGCAGCTTTGGGGGGTCTGAAGCTTTCTTT
TRBV12-3/TRBV12-4,TRBJ1-5,.,.,CASLAGRGWGPQHF,TGTGCCAGCCTTGCGGGGAGGGGGTGGGGGCCCCAGCATTTT
TRBV19,TRBJ1-2,.,few,CASSQQGFYGYTF,TGTGCCAGTAGTCAACAGGGTTTCTATGGCTACACCTTC
TRBV7-8,TRBJ1-2,.,few,CASRPEAGRDYGYTF,TGTGCCAGCAGGCCTGAGGCAGGGAGGGACTATGGCTACACCTTC
TRBV10-2,TRBJ2-3,TRBD2,.,CASKTSGRADTQYF,TGCGCCAGTAAGACTAGCGGGAGGGCAGATACGCAGTATTTT
TRBV12-3/TRBV12-4,TRBJ2-5,.,.,CASSFKGWETQYF,TGTGCCAGCAGTTTCAAGGGTTGGGAGACCCAGTACTTC
TRBV27,TRBJ1-6,.,few,CASSLAGASSPLHF,TGTGCCAGCAGTTTAGCAGGGGCGTCTTCACCCCTCCACTTT
TRBV10-3,TRBJ1-2,.,many,CAITERAFNYGYTF,TGTGCCATCACCGAAAGGGCCTTTAACTATGGCTACACCTTC
TRBV5-6,TRBJ1-2,.,few,CASSFQVQYGYTF,TGTGCCAGCAGCTTCCAGGTGCAGTATGGCTACACCTTC
TRBV15,TRBJ2-7,.,few,CATSRVQGYEQYF,TGTGCCACCAGCAGAGTCCAGGGTTACGAGCAGTACTTC
TRBV10-3,TRBJ2-7,.,many,CAIKTRLLDYEQYF,TGTGCCATCAAAACGAGGCTGCTAGACTACGAGCAGTACTTC
TRBV6-1,TRBJ1-1,TRBD1,.,CASRPHDRGVDTEAFF,TGTGCCAGCAGACCTCACGACAGGGGGGTGGACACTGAAGCTTTCTTT
TRBV10-1,TRBJ1-1,.,.,CASSEQVNTEAFF,TGCGCCAGCAGTGAGCAGGTGAACACTGAAGCTTTCTTT
TRBV6-2/TRBV6-3,TRBJ2-7,TRBD1,.,CASSLTSGQFGEQYF,TGTGCCAGCAGTTTAACCTCGGGACAGTTCGGGGAGCAGTACTTC
TRBV3-1,TRBJ1-2,.,few,CASSQEGTHNYGYTF,TGTGCCAGCAGCCAAGAAGGGACCCACAACTATGGCTACACCTTC
TRBV7-2,TRBJ2-7,.,.,CASSRRGEQYF,TGTGCCAGCAGCCGTAGGGGCGAGCAGTACTTC
TRBV7-2,TRBJ2-7,.,many,CASSSTLGQIYEQYF,TGTGCCAGCAGCTCAACACTCGGACAGATCTACGAGCAGTACTTC
TRBV7-9,TRBJ1-2,.,few,CASSLGIQVQNYGYTF,TGTGCCAGCAGCTTAGGGATCCAGGTCCAGAACTATGGCTACACCTTC
TRBV12-3/TRBV12-4,TRBJ2-7,TRBD2,.,CASRVAGGRYEQYF,TGTGCCAGCAGAGTAGCGGGAGGGAGGTACGAGCAGTACTTC
TRBV10-2,TRBJ1-2,TRBD1,.,CASGDRGQLSNYGYTF,TGCGCCAGCGGGGACAGGGGACAACTCAGTAACTATGGCTACACCTTC
TRBV10-3,TRBJ2-7,TRBD1,.,CAIAGYRDSYSGQYF,TGTGCCATTGCTGGTTACCGGGACAGTTACTCAGGGCAGTACTTC
TRBV19,TRBJ2-2,.,.,CASSMRPLGLTGELFF,TGTGCCAGTAGTATGAGGCCACTGGGTTTGACCGGGGAGCTGTTTTTT
TRBV7-9,TRBJ1-4,TRBD1,few,CASSSTGGDEKLFF,TGTGCCAGCAGCTCGACAGGGGGCGATGAAAAACTGTTTTTT
TRBV7-2,TRBJ2-7,.,.,CASSLAGLPYEQYF,TGTGCCAGCAGCTTAGCGGGGTTACCCTACGAGCAGTACTTC
TRBV25-1,TRBJ2-7,.,.,CASTLTRSSSEQYF,TGTGCCAGCACACTGACAAGATCCTCATCCGAGCAGTACTTC
TRBV25-1,TRBJ2-1,.,.,CASSEGRGVGEQFF,TGTGCCAGCAGTGAAGGCAGGGGTGTCGGGGAGCAGTTCTTC
TRBV29-1,TRBJ2-6,TRBD1,few,CSVKTGTGRYSGANVLTF,TGCAGCGTCAAAACCGGGACAGGGAGATACTCTGGGGCCAACGTCCTGACTTTC
TRBV10-3,TRBJ2-5,.,.,CASSQDFEETQYF,TGTGCCAGCAGCCAAGATTTTGAAGAGACCCAGTACTTC
TRBV14,TRBJ1-1,.,few,CASSQGDTEAFF,TGTGCCAGCAGCCAAGGAGACACTGAAGCTTTCTTT
TRBV20-1,TRBJ2-5,.,.,CSARGRDLPETQYF,TGCAGTGCTAGGGGCAGGGACCTGCCCGAGACCCAGTACTTC
TRBV19,TRBJ2-3,.,.,CASSRRLTDTQYF,TGTGCCAGTAGTCGGAGACTCACAGATACGCAGTATTTT
TRBV6-5,TRBJ2-2,TRBD1,.,CASSSGTGQLFF,TGTGCCAGCAGTTCGGGGACAGGGCAGCTGTTTTTT
TRBV6-6,TRBJ1-2,.,.,CASTRLTTNYGYTF,TGTGCCAGCACAAGGCTGACTACAAACTATGGCTACACCTTC
TRBV14,TRBJ1-2,.,.,CASSQDNSFYGYTF,TGTGCCAGCAGCCAAGATAACAGCTTCTATGGCTACACCTTC
TRBV5-6,TRBJ1-1,.,many,CASSLESPQRGRTEAFF,TGTGCCAGCAGCCTGGAGTCCCCACAGAGGGGCAGAACTGAAGCTTTCTTT
TRBV14,TRBJ1-3,.,.,CASSVGSSGNTIYF,TGTGCCAGCAGCGTCGGCTCCTCTGGAAACACCATATATTTT
TRBV2,TRBJ2-6,.,.,CASQLEGVGANVLTF,TGTGCCAGTCAACTAGAGGGGGTTGGGGCCAACGTCCTGACTTTC
TRBV7-9,TRBJ2-2,.,few,CASSRISVTGELFF,TGTGCCAGCAGCCGAATTAGCGTCACCGGGGAGCTGTTTTTT
TRBV6-1,TRBJ2-7,TRBD1,.,CASSGRRDRGYEQYF,TGTGCCAGCAGTGGGCGCCGGGACAGGGGGTACGAGCAGTACTTC
TRBV13,TRBJ2-7,.,.,CASSQGLYEQYF,TGTGCCAGCAGCCAAGGACTCTACGAGCAGTACTTC
TRBV19,TRBJ2-2,TRBD1,.,CASSIMGQANTGELFF,TGTGCCAGTAGTATAATGGGACAGGCCAACACCGGGGAGCTGTTTTTT
TRBV6-4,TRBJ1-5,.,.,CASSDPRQAFGNQPQHF,TGTGCCAGCAGTGACCCCCGACAGGCTTTTGGCAATCAGCCCCAGCATTTT
TRBV29-1,TRBJ1-1,.,many,CSAFKGTEAFF,TGCAGCGCTTTTAAAGGCACTGAAGCTTTCTTT
TRBV20-1,TRBJ1-3,TRBD1,few,CSALWDRAHRGNTIYF,TGCAGTGCCCTGTGGGACAGGGCGCATCGCGGAAACACCATATATTTT
TRBV6-1,TRBJ1-2,.,.,CASSEKQADNYGYTF,TGTGCCAGCAGTGAAAAACAGGCTGATAACTATGGCTACACCTTC
TRBV20-1,TRBJ1-2,.,few,CSARSWGYTF,TGCAGTGCCCGGAGCTGGGGCTACACCTTC
TRBV20-1,TRBJ2-2,TRBD1,.,CSAKTGTGYTGELFF,TGCAGTGCTAAGACCGGGACAGGGTACACCGGGGAGCTGTTTTTT